This T cell receptor (beta chain) was sequenced for a study of beta chain features in type 1 diabetes. CDR1 and CDR2 (germline): SGHRS, YFSETQ. Unmatched junction bases numbered 11, after V lost 4 bases and J lost 5 bases. The CDR3 runs to 15 residues. Whole-study findings and limits: PCR may have favored shorter templates equally in patients and controls.

Regarding this clone: Antigen specificity is unknown.

The authors reverse transcribed all of the isolated RNA, so sequencing captured expressed TCRB transcripts. Some clones are missing from TCRdb's copy, which holds only in-frame ones; the method was immunoSEQ multiplex PCR. The table has fewer than 350,000 clones, roughly 8% seen once. The specimen sequenced was central memory CD4+ T cells from blood. This clonotype was obtained from a woman under 30 in good health. The chain has TRBV5-1 and TRBJ1-1; TRBD1 agrees at 7 bases. CDR3 sequence reads: CASSTGQVGKTEAFF. The CDR3 coding sequence is TGCGCCAGCAGCACTGGACAGGTTGGGAAAACTGAAGCTTTCTTT.